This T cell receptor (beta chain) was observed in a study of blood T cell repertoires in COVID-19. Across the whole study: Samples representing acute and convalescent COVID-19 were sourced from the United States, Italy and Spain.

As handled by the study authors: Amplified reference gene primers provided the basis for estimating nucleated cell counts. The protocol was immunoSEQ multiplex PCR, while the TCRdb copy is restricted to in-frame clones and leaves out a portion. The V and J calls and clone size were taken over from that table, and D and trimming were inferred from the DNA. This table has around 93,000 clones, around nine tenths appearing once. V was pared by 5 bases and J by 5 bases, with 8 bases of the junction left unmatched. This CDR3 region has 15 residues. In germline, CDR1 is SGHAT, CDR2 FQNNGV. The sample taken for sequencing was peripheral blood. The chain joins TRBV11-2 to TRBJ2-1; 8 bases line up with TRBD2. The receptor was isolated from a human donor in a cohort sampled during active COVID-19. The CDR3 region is CASSLLRGGNNEQFF. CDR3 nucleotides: TGTGCCAGCAGCCTTCTCCGGGGGGGGAACAATGAGCAGTTCTTC.